This TCR beta chain was recorded in a study of tumor T cells in aggressive B-cell lymphoma. Sequencing was performed with immunoSEQ multiplex PCR; in TCRdb, only in-frame clones are kept and a portion is missing. Of approximately 11,000 clones in the sample, roughly 91% were seen once. The TCR was taken from an adult with diffuse large B cell lymphoma. Sequencing input: tumor tissue.

CDR3 coding DNA: TGTGCCAGCAGCTTAGTAACGGGGTCGGGTTCACCCCTCCACTTT. It yields the protein CASSLVTGSGSPLHF. This chain links TRBV7-2 with TRBJ1-6; D is uncertain. The CDR3 is 15 residues long. Germline V gene lookup returns CDR1 SGHTA and CDR2 FQGNSA. V was clipped by 1 base and J by 9 bases, with 13 bases between them.